This T cell receptor (beta chain) derives from a study of blood T cell repertoires in COVID-19. Background on the study: COVID-19 samples, acute and convalescent, were from the United States, Italy and Spain. T cells, B-cell-depleted T cells, or PBMCs provided the cDNA or gDNA that served as material.

In assigning cohorts, the study relied on participant-reported clinical history. Symptom resolution, clearance, or two negative PCRs marked donors in Cohort 3 as recovered. Per the germline V gene, CDR1 is SNHLY and CDR2 is FYNNEI. Germline trimming cut 6 bases from V and 5 bases from J; bases unmatched to any gene: 6. The CDR3 covers 14 residues. This clone came up a few times. Clones were read by immunoSEQ multiplex PCR, and TCRdb kept only the in-frame ones, dropping some. The data contain some 170,000 clones, approximately 80% of them singletons. This sequence was found in a man in his fifties or sixties who had recovered from COVID-19. V gene TRBV2 combines with J gene TRBJ1-2, with TRBD1 matching 10 bases. Sequencing was performed on PBMCs or T cells enriched from blood (not recorded which). The CDR3 region is CASRAGTGAYGYTF. As DNA, the CDR3 is TGTGCCAGCAGGGCCGGGACAGGGGCGTATGGCTACACCTTC.